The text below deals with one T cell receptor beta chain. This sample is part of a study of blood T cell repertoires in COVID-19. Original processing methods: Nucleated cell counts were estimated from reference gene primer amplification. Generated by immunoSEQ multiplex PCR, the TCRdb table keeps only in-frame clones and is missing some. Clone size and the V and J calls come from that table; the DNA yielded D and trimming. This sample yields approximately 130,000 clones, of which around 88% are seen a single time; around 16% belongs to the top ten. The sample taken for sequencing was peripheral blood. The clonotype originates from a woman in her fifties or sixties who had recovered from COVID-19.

The CDR3 DNA reads TGTGCCAGCAGCTTAGAAGGGAGAGGCGGCGAGCAGTACTTC. Its protein product is CASSLEGRGGEQYF. The chain recombines TRBV7-8 with TRBJ2-7, with D perhaps matching TRBD2 (5 bases). V lost 1 base and J lost 6, with 13 bases in between. This CDR3 has 14 amino acids. The V gene's germline CDR1 is SGHVS and CDR2 FQNEAQ.